The 14 T cell receptor beta chains below come from one sample, sequenced in a study of T cell repertoires in cytomegalovirus infection. TCRdb re-derived calls from the reads in MiXCR, one entry per CDR3 protein. Found here are 450,000 to 600,000 distinct CDR3 sequences, 11% of them singletons; the top ten hold roughly 10%. Sequencing was performed on PBMCs. The receptors derive from a human donor in good health (CMV status not recorded). Some clones in this sample may be carry-over from other donors' samples.

This clonotype was found many times. The chain links TRBV2 to TRBJ1-5, with D possibly being TRBD1 (6 bases). V was cut by 4 bases and J by 3 bases, with 7 bases left in between. The length of the CDR3 is 13 residues. Looked up from germline, CDR1 is SNHLY and CDR2 is FYNNEI. CDR3 amino acids: CASSAGANQPQHF. For the CDR3, the DNA is TGTGCCAGCAGTGCAGGGGCCAATCAGCCCCAGCATTTT.

This clonotype was observed many times. The genes are TRBV12-3 or TRBV12-4 and TRBJ2-1, with TRBD2 matching 7 bases. The CDR3 runs 13 residues. CDR3 in DNA: TGTGCAACTGGCGGGAGTTCCTACAATGAGCAGTTCTTC. Residues: CATGGSSYNEQFF.

This clonotype was counted many times. The rearrangement joins TRBV28 to TRBJ2-7; 7 nucleotides match TRBD2. CDR3 length equals 16 residues. Germline V CDR1 and CDR2: MDHEN, SYDVKM. The trim removed 3 bases at V and 4 bases at J, leaving 12 bases unmatched. CDR3 sequence reads: CASSFTPGGSTYEQYF. The CDR3 nucleotides are TGTGCCAGCAGTTTTACCCCCGGCGGGAGCACGTACGAGCAGTACTTC.

For this clonotype: At one end the junction does not follow the germline gene, possibly because of a read error. This chain links TRBV12-3 or TRBV12-4 with TRBJ1-2, with D maybe TRBD1 (6 bases). This CDR3 has 13 residues. The chain's CDR3 is CANSFNRDYGYTF. Here the CDR3 DNA reads TGTGCCAACAGTTTTAACAGGGACTATGGCTACACCTTC.

Many counts were recorded for this clonotype. The chain employs TRBV5-6 and TRBJ1-2; TRBD1 matches 8 bases. The V gene end was trimmed by 4 bases and the J gene end by 3 bases; junction bases not matched to a gene: 11. The germline gives CDR1 SGHDT, CDR2 YYEEEE. This CDR3 is built from 16 residues. For the CDR3, the DNA is TGTGCCAGCAGCCCAAATAAGTACAGGGGGTACTATGGCTACACCTTC. Translation gives CASSPNKYRGYYGYTF.

This clonotype came up many times. The genes are TRBV10-3 and TRBJ2-1, with 8 nucleotides matching TRBD2. The CDR3 is 19 amino acids. The ends lost 4 bases at V and 2 bases at J; junction bases unmatched: 16. CDR1 is ENHRY, CDR2 SYGVKD, per germline. The CDR3 is CAISGGPGAVSGTYNEQFF. The CDR3, as DNA: TGTGCCATCAGTGGGGGGCCGGGGGCGGTTAGCGGGACCTACAATGAGCAGTTCTTC.

J is TRBJ2-5 and V is TRBV7-6; 8 bases fit TRBD2. The CDR3 has 16 amino acids. From germline, CDR1 is SGHVS and CDR2 FNYEAQ. V was clipped by 5 bases and J by 5 bases; unmatched bases: 13. The CDR3 region has the DNA TGTGCCAGCAGCACCCGGACTAGCTCGGGCAAGGAGACCCAGTACTTC. Protein: CASSTRTSSGKETQYF.

The sample holds many counts of this clonotype. This chain links TRBV28 with TRBJ2-2; 11 nucleotides line up with TRBD2. This CDR3 has 17 amino acids. Germline loops: CDR1 MDHEN, CDR2 SYDVKM. Unmatched junction bases numbered 8, after V lost 6 bases and J lost 2 bases. The CDR3 region is CASSRGLAETNTGELFF. The CDR3 nucleotides are TGTGCCAGCAGCCGGGGACTAGCGGAGACAAACACCGGGGAGCTGTTTTTT.

As to this clonotype: Since the CDR3 does not end with the conserved phenylalanine or tryptophan, this likely comes from a read error. The rearrangement joins TRBV29-1 to TRBJ2-6; D remains unclear. This CDR3 comprises 12 residues. V shed 4 bases and J shed 1 base, with 2 bases lying between them. CDR1 and CDR2 (germline): SQVTM, ANQGSEA. CDR3 amino acids: CSVVSGANVLTL. CDR3 DNA: TGCAGCGTTGTTTCTGGGGCCAACGTCCTGACTCTC.

The chain joins TRBV7-9 to TRBJ1-1, with a weak D call TRBD1 (5 bases). This CDR3 has 18 residues. Trimming removed 3 bases from V and 3 bases from J, with 23 bases in between. CDR1 is SEHNR, CDR2 FQNEAQ, per germline (reference sequence). The CDR3 sequence: CASSFSGPRGVSYTEAFF. The DNA for the CDR3 is TGTGCCAGCAGCTTTAGCGGGCCCCGAGGGGTATCGTACACTGAAGCTTTCTTT.

The sample holds many counts of this clonotype. V and J are TRBV7-9 and TRBJ2-1; 7 bases agree with TRBD1. Germline assignment: CDR1 SEHNR and CDR2 FQNEAQ (reference sequence). With 5 bases clipped from V and 7 bases from J, the junction kept 8 bases outside the gene matches. The CDR3 runs 14 residues. CDR3 region: CASSITGTANEQFF. The CDR3 bases are TGTGCCAGCAGCATCACCGGGACAGCGAATGAGCAGTTCTTC.

The CDR3 DNA is TGTGCCAGCAGCCCTAGAGGGGTGGAGACCCAGTACTTC. It encodes CASSPRGVETQYF. The rearrangement joins TRBV3-1 to TRBJ2-5; D may match TRBD1 or TRBD2 (5 bases each). The germline gives CDR1 LGHDT, CDR2 YNNKEL (reference sequence). CDR3 size: 13 residues. The V end was cut by 4 bases, the J end by 5 bases, with 11 bases between.

This clonotype was seen repeatedly, ten times or more. The chain combines TRBV2 with TRBJ1-6, with D perhaps matching TRBD1 (6 bases). The length of the CDR3 is 15 residues. CDR1 and CDR2 (germline): SNHLY, FYNNEI. Trimming removed 11 bases from V and 10 bases from J, with 24 bases in between. CDR3 residues: CAGVSEGQGESPLHF. The DNA of the CDR3 is TGTGCCGGCGTCTCTGAGGGACAAGGGGAATCACCCCTCCACTTT.

Many counts were recorded for this clonotype. The CDR3 here is CASSRQGSYNEQFF. The DNA of the CDR3 is TGTGCCAGCAGTCGACAAGGCTCCTACAATGAGCAGTTCTTC. V usage is TRBV6-4 and J usage is TRBJ2-1, with D unresolved. Trimming removed 5 bases from V and 0 bases from J, with 8 bases in between. Germline lookup yields CDR1 MRHNA and CDR2 SNTAGT. The length of the CDR3 is 14 residues.